These 11 T cell receptor beta chains originate from one sample sequenced in a study of T cells after yellow fever vaccination. TCRdb ran MiXCR on the 5' RACE reads and lists one entry per CDR3 protein. In the table there are 95,000 to 100,000 distinct CDR3 sequences, roughly 6% of which are singletons. The specimen comprised CD8+ T cells sorted from PBMCs, sampled 10 days after the yellow fever booster vaccination. These receptor sequences come from a man in his late teens or twenties who received the YFV17D yellow fever vaccine.

The genes are TRBV7-6 and TRBJ2-1; D may be TRBD1 (6 bases). The CDR3 extends over 16 amino acids. The germline V gene encodes CDR1 SGHVS and CDR2 FNYEAQ. Trimming left V 3 bases short and J 5 bases short, with 17 bases between. The CDR3 loop is CASSLGAGAGDNEQFF. CDR3 bases: TGTGCCAGCAGCTTGGGGGCAGGGGCTGGCGACAATGAGCAGTTCTTC.

The V call is TRBV7-3, the J call TRBJ2-1; D is unresolved. With 1 base removed from V and 0 bases from J, the gap between germline ends came to 7 bases. The germline V gene has CDR1 SGHTA and CDR2 FQGTGA. This CDR3 spans 15 amino acids. CDR3 sequence reads: CASSLKVGSYNEQFF. The CDR3 nucleotides read TGTGCCAGCAGCTTAAAGGTGGGCTCCTACAATGAGCAGTTCTTC.

This clonotype was detected many times. The chain carries TRBV7-9 and TRBJ2-7; D is undetermined. Trimming took 0 bases from V and 5 from J, leaving 11 bases between them. The germline CDR1 and CDR2 sequences are SEHNR and FQNEAQ (reference sequence). The length of the CDR3 is 14 residues. For the CDR3, the DNA is TGTGCCAGCAGCTTAGCGGTTTCCGTCGACGAGCAGTACTTC. Its protein product is CASSLAVSVDEQYF. The entire variable domain, with the rest obtained from reference TRBV7-9 and TRBJ2-7, is as follows: DTGVSQNPRHKITKRGQNVTFRCDPISEHNRLYWYRQTLGQGPEFLTYFQNEAQLEKSRLLSDRFSAERPKGSFSTLEIQRTEQGDSAMYLCASSLAVSVDEQYFGPGTRLTVT.

V usage is TRBV6-2 or TRBV6-3 and J usage is TRBJ1-2, with D possibly matching TRBD1 (6 bases). The V end was cut by 5 bases, the J end by 2 bases, with 9 bases between. The germline V gene has CDR1 MNHEY and CDR2 SVGEGT. The CDR3 length is 13 residues. The DNA of the CDR3 is TGTGCCAGCAGTAATACAGGGAACTATGGCTACACCTTC. Protein product: CASSNTGNYGYTF.

This clonotype was picked up a small number of times. V gene TRBV27 combines with J gene TRBJ1-5, with D hard to call. Germline-derived CDR1 and CDR2 are MNHEY and SMNVEV (reference sequence). With 5 bases removed from V and 5 bases from J, the gap between germline ends came to 16 bases. The CDR3 has 15 amino acids. The CDR3 is CASSPGLLTYQPQHF. In nucleotides, the CDR3 is TGTGCCAGCAGTCCAGGACTCCTGACTTATCAGCCCCAGCATTTT.

The table lists this clonotype with a few counts. V gene TRBV7-9 combines with J gene TRBJ2-2; D may be TRBD2 (5 bases). This CDR3 region has 16 residues. Germline V gene data show CDR1 as SEHNR and CDR2 as FQNEAQ (reference sequence). The V and J ends lost 4 bases and 0 bases respectively, with 12 bases between them. CDR3: CASSSIGLTNTGELFF. Here the CDR3 DNA reads TGTGCCAGCAGCTCGATCGGACTTACGAACACCGGGGAGCTGTTTTTT. The complete variable domain, with remaining parts taken from reference TRBV7-9 and TRBJ2-2, reads DTGVSQNPRHKITKRGQNVTFRCDPISEHNRLYWYRQTLGQGPEFLTYFQNEAQLEKSRLLSDRFSAERPKGSFSTLEIQRTEQGDSAMYLCASSSIGLTNTGELFFGEGSRLTVL.

DNA of the CDR3: TGCAGTGCTACCGGGCCCGTCCTCTACAATGAGCAGTTCTTC. Translated, it gives CSATGPVLYNEQFF. This chain uses TRBV20-1 with TRBJ2-1; D is uncertain. Trimming left V 4 bases short and J 3 bases short, with 13 bases between. The CDR3 runs to 14 residues. Germline lookup yields CDR1 DFQATT and CDR2 SNEGSKA (reference sequence).

The sample holds many counts of this clonotype. This chain joins TRBV28 and TRBJ2-1; no definite D call. CDR1 MDHEN and CDR2 SYDVKM come from the germline V gene. The CDR3 totals 17 residues. Trimming took off 1 base at V and 2 bases at J, with 15 bases between the two ends. CDR3 residues: CASSLSLPIRAYNEQFF. For the CDR3, the DNA is TGTGCCAGCAGTTTATCCCTTCCAATTAGGGCCTACAATGAGCAGTTCTTC.

This clonotype came up a few times. This CDR3 reads CASSPQGGPNYNGYTF. DNA for the CDR3: TGTGCCAGCAGCCCCCAAGGCGGGCCCAACTATAATGGCTACACCTTC. This sequence joins TRBV7-9 and TRBJ1-2; no clear D. This CDR3 has 16 residues. In germline, CDR1 is SEHNR, CDR2 FQNEAQ (reference sequence). V was pared by 5 bases and J by 6 bases, with 22 bases between.

There are many counts of this clonotype. CDR3 in amino acids: CASSYSGDLANYGYTF. The CDR3 nucleotides read TGTGCCAGCAGTTACTCAGGGGATTTGGCCAACTATGGCTACACCTTC. This chain connects TRBV6-5 to TRBJ1-2; the D gene is possibly TRBD1 (5 bases). Germline V gene sequence: CDR1 MNHEY, CDR2 SVGAGI. The CDR3 is made up of 16 amino acids. Trimming left V 0 bases short and J 2 bases short, with 13 bases between.

This clonotype turned up a few times. CDR3 in DNA: TGTGCCAGCACCTCGGAGGGGGCCCGTGGGTCTTTCTTAAGCTCCTACAATGAGCAGTTCTTC. As protein: CASTSEGARGSFLSSYNEQFF. J is TRBJ2-1 and V is TRBV6-2 or TRBV6-3; D perhaps matches TRBD1 (7 bases). Germline loops: CDR1 MNHEY, CDR2 SVGEGT. V gave up 7 bases and J gave up 0 bases, with 31 bases separating them. CDR3 length: 21 residues.